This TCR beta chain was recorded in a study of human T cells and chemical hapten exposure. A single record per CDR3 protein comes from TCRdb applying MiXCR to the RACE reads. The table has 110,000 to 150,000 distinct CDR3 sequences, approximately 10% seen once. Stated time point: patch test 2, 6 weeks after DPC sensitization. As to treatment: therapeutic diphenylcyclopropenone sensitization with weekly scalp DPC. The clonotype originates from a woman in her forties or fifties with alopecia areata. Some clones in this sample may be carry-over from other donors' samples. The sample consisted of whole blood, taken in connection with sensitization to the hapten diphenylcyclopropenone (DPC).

The CDR3 nucleotides read TGTGCCAGCAGCCAAAGACCGGACAGCACAGATACGCAGTATTTT. Translating it yields CASSQRPDSTDTQYF. This chain joins TRBV7-9 and TRBJ2-3; D is uncertain. CDR1 is SEHNR, CDR2 FQNEAQ, per germline (reference sequence). This CDR3 contains 15 residues. The V and J ends lost 5 bases and 0 bases respectively, with 12 bases between them.